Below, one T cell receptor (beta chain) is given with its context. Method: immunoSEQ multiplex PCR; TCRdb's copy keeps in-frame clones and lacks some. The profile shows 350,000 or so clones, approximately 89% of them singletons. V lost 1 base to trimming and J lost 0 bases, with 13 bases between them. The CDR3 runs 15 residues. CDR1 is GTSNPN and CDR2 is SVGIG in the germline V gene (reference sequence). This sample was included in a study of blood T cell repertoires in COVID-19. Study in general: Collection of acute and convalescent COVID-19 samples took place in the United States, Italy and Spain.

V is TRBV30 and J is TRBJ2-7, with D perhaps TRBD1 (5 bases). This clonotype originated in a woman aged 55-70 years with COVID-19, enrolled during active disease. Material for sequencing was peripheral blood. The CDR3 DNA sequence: TGTGCCTGGAGTGCAGGGCAGCTGAGCTCCTACGAGCAGTACTTC. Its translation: CAWSAGQLSSYEQYF.